This T cell receptor (beta chain) was sequenced for a study of blood T cell repertoires in COVID-19. CDR3 length equals 12 residues. The V end lost 5 bases, the J end lost 11 bases, and 10 bases lay between the germline ends. TCRdb's copy holds only in-frame clones and misses some; the assay was immunoSEQ multiplex PCR. The table shows around 400,000 clones, with approximately 90% occurring only once. The source of this sequence is a woman between 40 and 55 years old who had been exposed to COVID-19. The V call is TRBV12-3 or TRBV12-4, the J call TRBJ1-6, with no clear D. The sample was PBMCs or T cells enriched from blood (not recorded which). The CDR3 coding sequence is TGTGCCAGCAGTCCCCGCAGTACACCCCTCCACTTT. It encodes CASSPRSTPLHF.